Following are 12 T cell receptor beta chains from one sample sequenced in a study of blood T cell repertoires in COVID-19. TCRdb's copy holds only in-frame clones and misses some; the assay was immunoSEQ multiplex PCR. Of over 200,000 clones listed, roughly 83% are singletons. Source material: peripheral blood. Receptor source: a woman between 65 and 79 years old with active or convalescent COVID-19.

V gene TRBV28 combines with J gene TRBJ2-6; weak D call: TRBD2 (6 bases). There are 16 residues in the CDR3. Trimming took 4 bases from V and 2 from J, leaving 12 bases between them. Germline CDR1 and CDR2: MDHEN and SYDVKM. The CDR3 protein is CASSSPGVAGANVLTF. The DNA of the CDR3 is TGTGCCAGCAGTTCTCCGGGAGTGGCTGGGGCCAACGTCCTGACTTTC.

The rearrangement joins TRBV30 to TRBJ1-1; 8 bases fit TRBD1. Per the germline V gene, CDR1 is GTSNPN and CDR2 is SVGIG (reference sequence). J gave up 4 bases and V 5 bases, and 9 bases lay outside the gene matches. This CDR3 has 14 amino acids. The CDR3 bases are TGTGCCTGGGTTTTACCCAGGGGGCTCACTGAAGCTTTCTTT. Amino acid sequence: CAWVLPRGLTEAFF.

The DNA of the CDR3 is TGCAGCGTTGAGGCTAGCGGACCCTCCTACGAGCAGTACTTC. This translates into CSVEASGPSYEQYF. The chain employs TRBV29-1 and TRBJ2-7; TRBD2 matches at 7 bases. Looked up from germline, CDR1 is SQVTM and CDR2 is ANQGSEA. After removal of 3 bases from V and 0 bases from J, the junction contained 5 bases not matched to a gene. This CDR3 contains 14 residues.

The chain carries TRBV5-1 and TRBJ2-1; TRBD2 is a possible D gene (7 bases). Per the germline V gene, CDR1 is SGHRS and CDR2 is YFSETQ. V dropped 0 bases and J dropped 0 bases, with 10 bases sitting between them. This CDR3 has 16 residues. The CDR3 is CASSLEGGSSYNEQFF. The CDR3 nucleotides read TGCGCCAGCAGCTTGGAGGGGGGGAGCTCCTACAATGAGCAGTTCTTC.

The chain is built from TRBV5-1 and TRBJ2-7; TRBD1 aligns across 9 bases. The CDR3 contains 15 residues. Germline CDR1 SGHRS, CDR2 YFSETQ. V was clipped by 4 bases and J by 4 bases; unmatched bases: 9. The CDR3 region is CASSPGTGPLYEQYF. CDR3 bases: TGCGCCAGCAGCCCCGGGACAGGGCCACTGTACGAGCAGTACTTC.

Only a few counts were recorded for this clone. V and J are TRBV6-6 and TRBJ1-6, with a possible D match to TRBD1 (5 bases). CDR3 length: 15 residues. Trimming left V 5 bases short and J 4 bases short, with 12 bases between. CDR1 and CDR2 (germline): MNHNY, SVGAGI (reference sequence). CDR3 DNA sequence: TGTGCCAGCAGTCGGGGACTCTATTATAATTCACCCCTCCACTTT. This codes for CASSRGLYYNSPLHF.

DNA of the CDR3: TGTGCCAGCAGCGCCGGTGCGGTAGGGAGGGATACGCAGTATTTT. Protein product: CASSAGAVGRDTQYF. The chain employs TRBV5-4 and TRBJ2-3; D is possibly TRBD2 (6 bases). V was shortened by 4 bases and J by 6 bases, with 18 bases between the two germline ends. The germline gives CDR1 SGHNT, CDR2 YYREEE (reference sequence). The CDR3 extends over 15 amino acids.

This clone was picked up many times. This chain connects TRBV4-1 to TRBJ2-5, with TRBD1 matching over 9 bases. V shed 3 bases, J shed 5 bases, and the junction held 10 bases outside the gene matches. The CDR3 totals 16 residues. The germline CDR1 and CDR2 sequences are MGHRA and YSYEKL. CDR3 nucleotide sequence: TGCGCCAGCAGCCACTTCCCGAGACAGGGGGTTGAGACCCAGTACTTC. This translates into CASSHFPRQGVETQYF.

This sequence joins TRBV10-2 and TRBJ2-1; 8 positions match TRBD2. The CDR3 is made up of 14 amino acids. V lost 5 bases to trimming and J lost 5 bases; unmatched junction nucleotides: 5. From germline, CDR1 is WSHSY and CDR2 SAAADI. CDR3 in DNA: TGCGCCAGCAGTAGGACTAGCCCAAACAATGAGCAGTTCTTC. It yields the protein CASSRTSPNNEQFF.

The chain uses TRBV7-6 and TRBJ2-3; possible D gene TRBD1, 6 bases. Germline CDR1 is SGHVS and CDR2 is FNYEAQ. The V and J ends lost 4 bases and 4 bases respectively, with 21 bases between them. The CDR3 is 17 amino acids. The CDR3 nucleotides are TGTGCCAGCAGCTCTAAGGGTGGGGGCATTGTGTCAGATACGCAGTATTTT. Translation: CASSSKGGGIVSDTQYF.

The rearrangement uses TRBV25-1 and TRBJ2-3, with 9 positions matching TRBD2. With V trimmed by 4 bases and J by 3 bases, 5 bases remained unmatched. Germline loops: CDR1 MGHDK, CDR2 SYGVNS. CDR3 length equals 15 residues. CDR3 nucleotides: TGTGCCAGCAGTGCTAGCGGGGTTTCTACAGATACGCAGTATTTT. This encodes CASSASGVSTDTQYF.

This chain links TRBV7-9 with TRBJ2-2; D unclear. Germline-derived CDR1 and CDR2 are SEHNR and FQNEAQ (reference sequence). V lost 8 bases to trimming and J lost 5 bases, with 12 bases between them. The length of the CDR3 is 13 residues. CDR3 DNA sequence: TGTGCCAGCCAAGCCCCGCCAACCGGGGAGCTGTTTTTT. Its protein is CASQAPPTGELFF.